The text below deals with one TCR beta chain. Clones were sequenced by immunoSEQ multiplex PCR, and TCRdb holds only the in-frame ones, with some missing. The table has tens of thousands of clones, 79% seen once. The data were taken from a study of blood T cell repertoires in COVID-19. The sample consisted of peripheral blood. This sequence originates from a woman over 75 with active or convalescent COVID-19.

CDR3 residues: CASSSQGGTRLTRETQYF. Written as DNA, the CDR3 is TGTGCCAGCAGTTCCCAAGGGGGAACCAGATTGACAAGAGAGACCCAGTACTTC. The chain recombines TRBV28 with TRBJ2-5, with D possibly being TRBD1 (6 bases). The V and J ends lost 4 bases and 4 bases respectively, with 25 bases between them. The CDR3 sequence is 18 residues long. The V gene's germline CDR1 is MDHEN and CDR2 SYDVKM.